The sequence of this T cell receptor (beta chain) was determined in a study of spatial heterogeneity in lung cancer. Study context: The study observed each unique TCR and UMI combination more than ten times on average in raw reads.

The ends lost 5 bases at V and 5 bases at J; junction bases unmatched: 10. The CDR3 loop spans 15 amino acids. Germline CDR1 and CDR2: MDHEN and SYDVKM. Documented time point: sample taken at primary tumor resection. Whole RNA, isolated from tumor, nontumor lung or frozen PBMC, was sequenced without prior sorting. Each CDR3 protein is one row after TCRdb ran MiXCR on the 5' RACE reads. Of about 9,200 distinct CDR3 sequences listed, approximately 5.1% were seen once; the top ten hold approximately 15%. This clonotype was detected ten times or more. Its target is unknown. Overall study results and limits: The number of expanded tumor alpha and beta chains correlated with mutation number.

The receptor was derived from a female donor with early-stage non-small cell lung cancer. This specimen consisted of lung tumor tissue, obtained at surgery. The genes are TRBV28 and TRBJ2-7; 9 nucleotides match TRBD1. The CDR3 here is CASSQAGTGFHEQYF. The CDR3 bases are TGTGCCAGCAGTCAAGCCGGGACAGGGTTCCACGAGCAGTACTTC.